This TCR beta chain was documented in a study of blood T cell repertoires in COVID-19. Across the study: The United States, Italy and Spain were the sources of the acute and convalescent COVID-19 samples. PBMCs, B-cell-depleted T cells, or T cells were the source of the cDNA or gDNA that made up the material.

The V end lost 4 bases, the J end lost 1 base, and 10 bases lay between the germline ends. The CDR3 has 14 residues. CDR1 and CDR2 from the germline V gene are SGHDT and YYEEEE. As originally analysed: Cell counts per sample came from amplifying reference gene primers. Sequencing was performed with immunoSEQ multiplex PCR; in TCRdb, only in-frame clones are kept and a portion is missing. The V and J calls and clone size were taken over from that table, and D and trimming were inferred from the DNA. The sample lists roughly 220,000 clones, 80% to 85% occurring once. What was sequenced was peripheral blood. V usage is TRBV5-6 and J usage is TRBJ2-3; the D gene is possibly TRBD1 (5 bases). This clonotype was obtained from a woman aged 60-70 years with acute or convalescent COVID-19. The CDR3 DNA follows: TGTGCCAGCAGCCGGACATACCGCACAGATACGCAGTATTTT. Amino acid sequence: CASSRTYRTDTQYF.